The 24 T cell receptor beta chains listed next were all sequenced from one sample in a study of blood T cell repertoires in COVID-19. Here immunoSEQ multiplex PCR was the method, and the copy in TCRdb shows in-frame clones only, minus some. The sample holds 100,000 to 150,000 clones, 79% seen once. The source material was peripheral blood. The receptors here all came from a man aged 35 to 55 with active or convalescent COVID-19.

V usage is TRBV27 and J usage is TRBJ1-2, with a possible D match to TRBD1 (6 bases). The length of the CDR3 is 14 residues. The germline V gene has CDR1 MNHEY and CDR2 SMNVEV (reference sequence). Trimming took 3 bases from V and 5 from J, leaving 13 bases between them. The CDR3 protein is CASSFRGGAYGYTF. The DNA for the CDR3 is TGTGCCAGCAGTTTCCGCGGGGGCGCTTATGGCTACACCTTC.

The chain is built from TRBV6-1 and TRBJ1-5; 10 nucleotides align to TRBD1. In germline, CDR1 is MNHNS, CDR2 SASEGT. The CDR3 has 14 residues. Losses at the gene ends were 2 bases for V and 13 bases for J; bases not matched to a gene: 8. In DNA, the CDR3 is TGTGCCAGCAGTGAATCGGGACAGGGGCTTTCGCAGCATTTT. Translation: CASSESGQGLSQHF.

The chain uses TRBV28 and TRBJ2-1; 11 nucleotides agree with TRBD1. CDR1 is MDHEN and CDR2 is SYDVKM in the germline V gene. The J segment lost 0 bases and the V segment lost 3 bases, leaving 4 bases of the junction unmatched. The CDR3 has 17 residues. CDR3 sequence: CASSFTGQGVSYNEQFF. The CDR3 DNA sequence: TGTGCCAGCAGTTTTACGGGACAGGGGGTCTCCTACAATGAGCAGTTCTTC.

This clone has a handful of counts. J is TRBJ2-7 and V is TRBV6-5; 10 nucleotides line up with TRBD1. Germline V gene lookup returns CDR1 MNHEY and CDR2 SVGAGI. This CDR3 is built from 13 residues. V gave up 8 bases and J gave up 4 bases; unmatched junction bases: 5. In DNA form, the CDR3 reads TGTGCCAGCGAGGGGACAGGGGCATACGAGCAGTACTTC. Encoded protein: CASEGTGAYEQYF.

In DNA form, the CDR3 reads TGTGCCAGTAGTATCGGGGGACAGGGCCGAGGCGAAAAACTGTTTTTT. Translation gives CASSIGGQGRGEKLFF. The chain joins TRBV19 to TRBJ1-4; 9 nucleotides agree with TRBD1. The V segment lost 3 bases and the J segment 8 bases; nucleotides outside the gene matches: 10. The CDR3 has 16 residues. CDR1 LNHDA and CDR2 SQIVND come from the germline V gene (reference sequence).

In nucleotides, the CDR3 is TGTGCCAGTAGTTCAACAGGGGCTGGGGCCAACGTCCTGACTTTC. Amino acids: CASSSTGAGANVLTF. The chain combines TRBV19 with TRBJ2-6, with 7 nucleotides matching TRBD1. V was pared by 5 bases and J by 2 bases, with 3 bases of the junction left unmatched. The CDR3 totals 15 residues. Per germline, CDR1 LNHDA and CDR2 SQIVND (reference sequence).

This sequence joins TRBV5-3 and TRBJ1-1; TRBD1 matches at 9 bases. TRBV5-3 belongs to the ORF category, with a function that is uncertain. The trim removed 3 bases at V and 5 bases at J, leaving 5 bases unmatched. The CDR3 extends over 14 amino acids. The CDR3 protein is CARSYRGRCTEAFF. The CDR3 DNA sequence: TGTGCCAGAAGCTACAGGGGGCGGTGTACTGAAGCTTTCTTT.

The chain is built from TRBV19 and TRBJ2-1; 7 positions agree with TRBD2. The CDR3 totals 14 residues. Unmatched junction bases numbered 6, after V lost 3 bases and J lost 7 bases. Germline-derived CDR1 and CDR2 are LNHDA and SQIVND (reference sequence). The CDR3 loop is CASSIQREGNEQFF. Here the CDR3 DNA reads TGTGCCAGTAGTATCCAGCGGGAAGGGAATGAGCAGTTCTTC.

The rearrangement links TRBV5-5 to TRBJ1-1; D is uncertain. The CDR3 spans 17 residues. The germline CDR1 and CDR2 sequences are SGHKS and YYEKEE (reference sequence). V lost 2 bases and J 0 bases, leaving 17 bases between the germline ends. CDR3 protein: CASSLVIGEGLNTEAFF. In DNA form, the CDR3 reads TGTGCCAGCAGCTTAGTAATTGGGGAGGGTTTGAACACTGAAGCTTTCTTT.

The chain recombines TRBV5-6 with TRBJ1-1; D is possibly TRBD1 (6 bases). There are 13 residues in the CDR3. Looked up from germline, CDR1 is SGHDT and CDR2 is YYEEEE. Trimming removed 4 bases from V and 5 bases from J, with 12 bases in between. The CDR3 region is CASSPTGRTEAFF. In DNA, the CDR3 is TGTGCCAGCAGCCCGACAGGTCGTACTGAAGCTTTCTTT.

The chain combines TRBV19 with TRBJ1-2, with 7 bases aligning to TRBD1. Germline lookup yields CDR1 LNHDA and CDR2 SQIVND (reference sequence). CDR3 length equals 15 residues. Germline trimming cut 4 bases from V and 0 bases from J; bases unmatched to any gene: 5. Here the CDR3 reads CASSTRDSPNYGYTF. The CDR3 DNA reads TGTGCCAGTAGTACTCGGGACAGTCCTAACTATGGCTACACCTTC.

The CDR3 sequence: CASSVVDQGGDTEAFF. As DNA, the CDR3 is TGTGCCAGCAGCGTAGTGGACCAGGGGGGAGACACTGAAGCTTTCTTT. The chain recombines TRBV9 with TRBJ1-1; TRBD1 matches at 7 bases. Germline values: CDR1 SGDLS, CDR2 YYNGEE. V gave up 0 bases and J gave up 3 bases; unmatched junction bases: 8. There are 16 residues in the CDR3. Based on the CDR3 plus reference TRBV9 and TRBJ1-1, the full variable domain is DSGVTQTPKHLITATGQRVTLRCSPRSGDLSVYWYQQSLDQGLQFLIQYYNGEERAKGNILERFSAQQFPDLHSELNLSSLELGDSALYFCASSVVDQGGDTEAFFGQGTRLTVV.

The rearrangement links TRBV30 to TRBJ1-2; perhaps TRBD1 as D (5 bases). V was clipped by 6 bases and J by 4 bases, with 12 bases between them. Germline V CDR1 and CDR2: GTSNPN, SVGIG (reference sequence). The CDR3 is made up of 12 amino acids. The DNA of the CDR3 is TGTGCCTGCGCAGGGTCCGGCTATGGCTACACCTTC. Its protein product is CACAGSGYGYTF. Variable domain in full (rest from reference TRBV30 and TRBJ1-2): SQTIHQWPATLVQPVGSPLSLECTVEGTSNPNLYWYRQAAGRGLQLLFYSVGIGQISSEVPQNLSASRPQDRQFILSSKKLLLSDSGFYLCACAGSGYGYTFGSGTRLTVV.

This chain uses TRBV5-1 with TRBJ1-1; 7 nucleotides line up with TRBD1. The CDR3 extends over 15 amino acids. The germline V gene has CDR1 SGHRS and CDR2 YFSETQ. V lost 0 bases to trimming and J lost 4 bases; unmatched junction nucleotides: 6. The CDR3 sequence: CASSLGTGVITEAFF. The CDR3 nucleotides read TGCGCCAGCAGCTTGGGAACAGGGGTTATCACTGAAGCTTTCTTT.

The chain links TRBV5-1 to TRBJ2-7; 13 bases align to TRBD2. The junction had 11 bases not matched to a gene; V was cut back by 4 bases and J by 4 bases. CDR3 length: 17 residues. Per germline, CDR1 SGHRS and CDR2 YFSETQ. CDR3 in DNA: TGCGCCAGCAGCATAGGACTAGCGGGAGAGAATTTTTACGAGCAGTACTTC. Translated, it gives CASSIGLAGENFYEQYF.

V is TRBV11-1 and J is TRBJ2-1; 10 bases align to TRBD2. Germline CDR1 reads SGHAT; CDR2 reads FQDESV (reference sequence). CDR3 length: 15 residues. The J segment lost 4 bases and the V segment lost 5 bases, leaving 5 bases of the junction unmatched. In DNA, the CDR3 is TGTGCCAGCAGCAGAGGGACTAGCGCGTACAATGAGCAGTTCTTC. Amino acid sequence: CASSRGTSAYNEQFF. Based on the CDR3 plus reference TRBV11-1 and TRBJ2-1, the full variable domain is EAEVAQSPRYKITEKSQAVAFWCDPISGHATLYWYRQILGQGPELLVQFQDESVVDDSQLPKDRFSAERLKGVDSTLKIQPAELGDSAMYLCASSRGTSAYNEQFFGPGTRLTVL.

This chain links TRBV30 with TRBJ1-1; D unresolved. Germline CDR1 is GTSNPN and CDR2 is SVGIG (reference sequence). The V gene lost 7 bases and the J gene lost 1 base, with 16 bases spanning the gap. This CDR3 region has 14 residues. The CDR3, as DNA: TGTGCCTCACACCGGGAAGGGCCGAACACTGAAGCTTTCTTT. Its translation: CASHREGPNTEAFF.

This clone was picked up one time. The chain uses TRBV6-1 and TRBJ1-2; 7 bases fit TRBD1. The V gene end was trimmed by 0 bases and the J gene end by 6 bases; junction bases not matched to a gene: 10. Germline assignment: CDR1 MNHNS and CDR2 SASEGT. The length of the CDR3 is 16 residues. This CDR3 is CASSEAVTTGAHGYTF. The CDR3 DNA sequence: TGTGCCAGCAGTGAAGCGGTTACTACAGGGGCCCATGGCTACACCTTC.

The chain carries TRBV28 and TRBJ1-6; D gene uncertain. The germline V gene encodes CDR1 MDHEN and CDR2 SYDVKM. The length of the CDR3 is 13 residues. V lost 4 bases and J 5 bases, leaving 6 bases between the germline ends. The CDR3 is CASSSPDNSPLHF. The CDR3 bases are TGTGCCAGCAGTTCCCCAGATAATTCACCCCTCCACTTT.

This chain connects TRBV7-2 to TRBJ1-4; 8 positions agree with TRBD1. From germline, CDR1 is SGHTA and CDR2 FQGNSA. The CDR3 totals 16 residues. V gave up 4 bases and J gave up 0 bases; unmatched junction bases: 4. The CDR3: CASSSTGEATNEKLFF. CDR3 coding DNA: TGTGCCAGCAGCTCGACAGGGGAAGCAACTAATGAAAAACTGTTTTTT.

To note about this clone: This same CDR3 is encoded by further DNA sequences in the sample. The chain couples TRBV15 to TRBJ1-3; 7 bases are a match to TRBD1. V lost 6 bases to trimming and J lost 4 bases; unmatched junction nucleotides: 3. CDR1 and CDR2 from the germline V gene are LNHNV and YYDKDF (reference sequence). The CDR3 totals 13 residues. The CDR3 nucleotides read TGTGCCACCAGGCACAGGGGCGGAAACACCATATATTTT. It encodes CATRHRGGNTIYF.

This chain links TRBV9 with TRBJ2-7, with D possibly being TRBD2 (5 bases). Germline lookup yields CDR1 SGDLS and CDR2 YYNGEE. Trimming stripped 1 base from V and 3 bases from J, with 14 bases between. The CDR3 extends over 15 amino acids. In DNA form, the CDR3 reads TGTGCCAGCAGCGTATCCGCAGGAGGAGACTACGAGCAGTACTTC. It codes for CASSVSAGGDYEQYF.

J is TRBJ1-2 and V is TRBV15; 8 bases are shared with TRBD1. With V trimmed by 0 bases and J by 3 bases, 9 bases remained unmatched. Germline CDR1 and CDR2: LNHNV and YYDKDF (reference sequence). The CDR3 length is 17 residues. As DNA, the CDR3 is TGTGCCACCAGCAGAGATCGAGGACAGGGCGAAGACTATGGCTACACCTTC. The encoded protein is CATSRDRGQGEDYGYTF. Using reference TRBV15 and TRBJ1-2 for the parts outside the CDR3, the full variable domain is DAMVIQNPRYQVTQFGKPVTLSCSQTLNHNVMYWYQQKSSQAPKLLFHYYDKDFNNEADTPDNFQSRRPNTSFCFLDIRSPGLGDTAMYLCATSRDRGQGEDYGYTFGSGTRLTVV.

This chain connects TRBV4-2 to TRBJ2-7; TRBD2 aligns across 10 bases. V shed 0 bases and J 4 bases; nucleotides not matched to a gene: 6. The CDR3 runs 16 residues. Germline V gene lookup returns CDR1 LGHNA and CDR2 YNFKEQ. CDR3 protein: CASSQDLGTSVYEQYF. Written as DNA, the CDR3 is TGTGCCAGCAGCCAAGATTTGGGGACTAGCGTATACGAGCAGTACTTC.